This entry lists 32 T cell receptor beta chains sequenced from one sample in a study of vaccination effects on CD4 cells after COVID-19. The assay was immunoSEQ multiplex PCR, and TCRdb's table has in-frame clones only and misses some. The table records under 30,000 clones, roughly 68% of them present only once. Their antigens are not known. Ahead of sequencing, the ViraFEST assay grew antigen-specific CD4+ T cells using viral peptide pools. Isolating CD4+ T cells followed more than 9 days of culture. Nucleocapsid antibodies were negative in the vaccine recipients, who had never had SARS-CoV-2 infection. The sample in question was CD4+ T cells from PBMCs cultured with HCoV-NL63 spike peptides, obtained before COVID-19 vaccination. The receptors were gathered from a human donor who received a COVID-19 vaccine.

The CDR3 here is CASSLTGTSTEAFF. CDR3 nucleotide sequence: TGTGCCAGCAGCTTAACCGGGACTAGCACTGAAGCTTTCTTT. The rearrangement links TRBV7-2 to TRBJ1-1, with D possibly TRBD1 on 5 matching bases. Germline V gene lookup returns CDR1 SGHTA and CDR2 FQGNSA. This CDR3 is built from 14 residues. V was pared by 2 bases and J by 4 bases, with 11 bases between. The full variable domain, completed using reference TRBV7-2 and TRBJ1-1, is GAGVSQSPSNKVTEKGKDVELRCDPISGHTALYWYRQSLGQGLEFLIYFQGNSAPDKSGLPSDRFSAERTGGSVSTLTIQRTQQEDSAVYLCASSLTGTSTEAFFGQGTRLTVV.

The rearrangement links TRBV5-1 to TRBJ1-2; 9 bases fit TRBD1. Germline CDR1 and CDR2: SGHRS and YFSETQ. V lost 4 bases, J lost 5 bases, and 3 bases stayed unmatched. The length of the CDR3 is 13 residues. This chain's CDR3 is CASSIDRGYGYTF. In DNA, the CDR3 is TGCGCCAGCAGCATTGACAGGGGGTATGGCTACACCTTC.

The J gene is TRBJ2-4, the V gene TRBV12-3 or TRBV12-4; a weak D match, TRBD1 (6 bases). CDR3 length equals 13 residues. Trimming pared 6 bases from V and 7 bases from J, leaving 13 bases between. This CDR3 reads CASRLMGANIQYF. The CDR3, as DNA: TGTGCCAGCAGGTTGATGGGGGCGAACATTCAGTACTTC.

The chain employs TRBV12-3 or TRBV12-4 and TRBJ2-1; perhaps TRBD2 as D (5 bases). The germline V and J ends were trimmed by 2 bases and 10 bases, with 9 bases remaining between them. The CDR3 totals 12 residues. The DNA of the CDR3 is TGTGCCAGCAGTTTAAAAGGCGGGGAGCAGTTCTTC. This encodes CASSLKGGEQFF.

The rearrangement links TRBV29-1 to TRBJ1-1; D uncertain. V shed 4 bases and J shed 4 bases, with 13 bases lying between them. The CDR3 runs to 13 residues. The germline gives CDR1 SQVTM, CDR2 ANQGSEA. CDR3 protein: CSVGVRVGTEAFF. The CDR3 nucleotides read TGCAGCGTTGGTGTTAGGGTGGGCACTGAAGCTTTCTTT.

The gene calls are TRBV7-6 and TRBJ2-1; weak D call: TRBD1 (6 bases). V dropped 2 bases and J dropped 2 bases, with 16 bases sitting between them. Looked up from germline, CDR1 is SGHVS and CDR2 is FNYEAQ. The CDR3 spans 17 residues. The CDR3 reads CASSLRIRTATYNEQFF. The CDR3 DNA reads as TGTGCCAGCAGCTTAAGAATCCGGACAGCCACCTACAATGAGCAGTTCTTC.

V is TRBV19 and J is TRBJ1-5; D is possibly TRBD1 (6 bases). Trimming shortened V by 5 bases and J by 0 bases, and 14 bases separated the two germline ends. CDR3 length equals 16 residues. Germline lookup yields CDR1 LNHDA and CDR2 SQIVND (reference sequence). The CDR3 loop reads CASSLHPRGSNQPQHF. The CDR3 DNA sequence: TGTGCCAGTAGTCTCCACCCCAGGGGTAGCAATCAGCCCCAGCATTTT.

The chain couples TRBV30 to TRBJ1-3; D uncertain. Between the trimmed V and J ends, which lost 0 bases and 2 bases, there was a span of 8 bases. The CDR3 is 14 amino acids. Germline assignment: CDR1 GTSNPN and CDR2 SVGIG (reference sequence). CDR3 region: CAWSVRTAGNTIYF. The CDR3 DNA reads TGTGCCTGGAGTGTGAGGACCGCTGGAAACACCATATATTTT. Filled out from reference TRBV30 and TRBJ1-3, the complete variable domain reads SQTIHQWPATLVQPVGSPLSLECTVEGTSNPNLYWYRQAAGRGLQLLFYSVGIGQISSEVPQNLSASRPQDRQFILSSKKLLLSDSGFYLCAWSVRTAGNTIYFGEGSWLTVV.

The V call is TRBV5-8, the J call TRBJ2-5, with TRBD1 identical over 12 bases. This CDR3 region has 15 residues. Germline V gives CDR1 SGHTS, CDR2 YDEGEE. J was trimmed by 9 bases and V by 4 bases; bases with no gene match: 10. The CDR3 here is CASSLLRGQGAPQYF. The CDR3 DNA reads TGTGCCAGCAGCCTGCTTAGGGGACAGGGGGCCCCCCAGTACTTC. The whole variable domain, filled in from reference TRBV5-8 and TRBJ2-5, reads EAGVTQSPTHLIKTRGQQATLRCSPISGHTSVYWYQQALGLGLQFLLWYDEGEERNRGNFPPRFSGRQFPNYSSELNVNALELEDSALYLCASSLLRGQGAPQYFGPGTRLLVL.

This chain uses TRBV19 with TRBJ1-5; D not resolved. Trimming took 4 bases from V and 7 from J, leaving 14 bases between them. The CDR3 is 14 amino acids. From germline, CDR1 is LNHDA and CDR2 SQIVND (reference sequence). The CDR3 sequence is CASSTGLIGQPQHF. In DNA form, the CDR3 reads TGTGCCAGTAGTACCGGGCTGATCGGACAGCCCCAGCATTTT.

The J gene is TRBJ2-7, the V gene TRBV10-3; D is perhaps TRBD1 or TRBD2 (8 bases each). The CDR3 loop spans 14 amino acids. The V end was cut by 10 bases, the J end by 4 bases, with 20 bases between. CDR1 ENHRY and CDR2 SYGVKD come from the germline V gene. The CDR3 DNA reads TGTGCCACCGGGGGGGGGACAGGTAGGTACGAGCAGTACTTC. This translates into CATGGGTGRYEQYF.

This chain joins TRBV18 and TRBJ2-2; a possible D gene is TRBD2 (5 bases). V was shortened by 6 bases and J by 5 bases, with 13 bases between the two germline ends. CDR1 is KGHSH, CDR2 LQKENI, per germline. CDR3 length: 14 residues. The CDR3 spells CASSLERGTGELFF. The CDR3 DNA follows: TGTGCCAGCTCCCTGGAAAGAGGGACCGGGGAGCTGTTTTTT.

The CDR3 spells CASSYLGFRTEAFF. CDR3 in DNA: TGTGCCAGCAGTTATCTAGGGTTTAGGACTGAAGCTTTCTTT. The rearrangement joins TRBV5-6 to TRBJ1-1; D gene uncertain. The germline V and J ends were trimmed by 5 bases and 5 bases, with 16 bases remaining between them. The germline gives CDR1 SGHDT, CDR2 YYEEEE. This CDR3 has 14 amino acids.

For the CDR3, the DNA is TGTGCCAGTAGTAGACAGGCCCCCTCTGGGGCCAACGTCCTGACTTTC. Translation: CASSRQAPSGANVLTF. The chain is built from TRBV19 and TRBJ2-6; the D gene is possibly TRBD1 (6 bases). Per germline, CDR1 LNHDA and CDR2 SQIVND (reference sequence). The CDR3 has 16 residues. V was trimmed by 4 bases and J by 0 bases, leaving 10 bases between them.

The CDR3 protein is CASSELDSGEKLFF. DNA for the CDR3: TGTGCCAGCAGTGAATTGGACAGTGGTGAAAAACTGTTTTTT. J is TRBJ1-4 and V is TRBV6-1; TRBD1 is a possible D gene (6 bases). Trimming took off 2 bases at V and 7 bases at J, with 11 bases between the two ends. Germline V CDR1 and CDR2: MNHNS, SASEGT. The length of the CDR3 is 14 residues.

The rearrangement uses TRBV19 and TRBJ1-6; D gene ambiguous. V gave up 3 bases and J gave up 9 bases, with 15 bases separating them. This CDR3 comprises 15 residues. Germline V CDR1 and CDR2: LNHDA, SQIVND (reference sequence). As DNA, the CDR3 is TGTGCCAGTAGTATCCGACTCTTTGTAGCTTCACCCCTCCACTTT. As protein: CASSIRLFVASPLHF.

V gene TRBV6-5 combines with J gene TRBJ1-5; no reliable D call. Trimming shortened V by 8 bases and J by 0 bases, and 14 bases separated the two germline ends. From germline, CDR1 is MNHEY and CDR2 SVGAGI. This CDR3 has 15 residues. The CDR3 region has the DNA TGTGCCAGCTCTGAATTTGGGCGTAGCAATCAGCCCCAGCATTTT. Translating it yields CASSEFGRSNQPQHF.

V is TRBV19 and J is TRBJ1-2, with 9 bases fitting TRBD1. The germline V gene has CDR1 LNHDA and CDR2 SQIVND (reference sequence). The V gene end was trimmed by 4 bases and the J gene end by 4 bases; junction bases not matched to a gene: 4. The CDR3 has 14 residues. CDR3 bases: TGTGCCAGTAGTAGGGACAGGGCAGCCTATGGCTACACCTTC. This translates into CASSRDRAAYGYTF.

The J gene is TRBJ1-2, the V gene TRBV7-2; D possibly corresponds to TRBD1 (5 bases). Trimming left V 5 bases short and J 3 bases short, with 7 bases between. This CDR3 has 12 residues. Germline CDR1 and CDR2: SGHTA and FQGNSA. The CDR3: CASSQGYYGYTF. As DNA, the CDR3 is TGTGCCAGCAGCCAGGGATACTATGGCTACACCTTC. Drawing the rest from reference TRBV7-2 and TRBJ1-2, the complete variable domain is GAGVSQSPSNKVTEKGKDVELRCDPISGHTALYWYRQSLGQGLEFLIYFQGNSAPDKSGLPSDRFSAERTGGSVSTLTIQRTQQEDSAVYLCASSQGYYGYTFGSGTRLTVV.

This chain uses TRBV5-4 with TRBJ2-1, with 9 bases lining up with TRBD2. Germline CDR1 is SGHNT and CDR2 is YYREEE (reference sequence). V dropped 1 base and J dropped 10; count of bases not matched to a gene: 9. This CDR3 region has 15 residues. The CDR3 nucleotides read TGTGCCAGCAGCTTGTGGGCAGCGGGAGGCTCAGAGCAGTTCTTC. It translates to CASSLWAAGGSEQFF.

The sample holds a few counts of this clone. V usage is TRBV7-8 and J usage is TRBJ2-1; the D call may be TRBD1 or TRBD2 (5 bases each). V was clipped by 1 base and J by 7 bases, with 8 bases between them. CDR1 and CDR2 (germline): SGHVS, FQNEAQ. The CDR3 is 13 amino acids. CDR3 in amino acids: CASSLGGSNEQFF. The CDR3 DNA is TGTGCCAGCAGCTTAGGGGGGTCAAATGAGCAGTTCTTC. The entire variable domain, with the rest obtained from reference TRBV7-8 and TRBJ2-1, is as follows: GAGVSQSPRYKVAKRGQDVALRCDPISGHVSLFWYQQALGQGPEFLTYFQNEAQLDKSGLPSDRFFAERPEGSVSTLKIQRTQQEDSAVYLCASSLGGSNEQFFGPGTRLTVL.

This clone has only a few counts. The V and J genes are TRBV23-1 and TRBJ1-1; D is unresolved. TRBV23-1 is filed as an ORF, its function uncertain. The germline V and J ends were trimmed by 1 base and 7 bases, with 13 bases remaining between them. The CDR3 has 14 amino acids. CDR3 region: CASSQFGKVGEAFF. In DNA form, the CDR3 reads TGCGCCAGCAGTCAATTCGGGAAGGTTGGTGAAGCTTTCTTT.

The chain couples TRBV6-5 to TRBJ2-1, with D possibly being TRBD2 (5 bases). V lost 7 bases and J lost 3, with 10 bases in between. Germline loops: CDR1 MNHEY, CDR2 SVGAGI. The CDR3 spans 13 residues. The CDR3: CASNHRDYNEQFF. DNA of the CDR3: TGTGCCAGCAATCACCGGGACTACAATGAGCAGTTCTTC.

The chain combines TRBV9 with TRBJ2-1, with TRBD1 as a possible D gene (6 bases). V dropped 4 bases and J dropped 7 bases, with 21 bases sitting between them. This CDR3 contains 16 residues. The germline gives CDR1 SGDLS, CDR2 YYNGEE. CDR3 residues: CASSPRLGAGWNEQFF. The CDR3 coding sequence is TGTGCCAGCAGCCCTCGTTTGGGGGCTGGATGGAATGAGCAGTTCTTC.

This chain connects TRBV7-9 to TRBJ2-1, with TRBD2 matching 7 bases. The germline V gene has CDR1 SEHNR and CDR2 FQNEAQ (reference sequence). This CDR3 contains 17 residues. The J segment lost 4 bases and the V segment lost 5 bases, leaving 14 bases of the junction unmatched. CDR3: CASSPPLRLAVYNEQFF. The CDR3 bases are TGTGCCAGCAGCCCCCCCTTACGTCTAGCGGTTTACAATGAGCAGTTCTTC.

The chain carries TRBV5-1 and TRBJ2-1, with TRBD1 matching over 9 bases. Losses at the gene ends were 3 bases for V and 2 bases for J; bases not matched to a gene: 6. Germline loops: CDR1 SGHRS, CDR2 YFSETQ. This CDR3 contains 16 residues. The CDR3 region has the DNA TGCGCCAGCAGCTCCCAAACAGGGGGCGCCTACAATGAGCAGTTCTTC. This gives the protein CASSSQTGGAYNEQFF.

The rearrangement links TRBV28 to TRBJ2-7, with a possible D match to TRBD1 (5 bases). Germline V gene data show CDR1 as MDHEN and CDR2 as SYDVKM. The CDR3 is 14 amino acids. V was cut by 5 bases and J by 1 base, with 12 bases left in between. The CDR3, as DNA: TGTGCCAGCAGTGGTTGGACAAATTCCTACGAGCAGTACTTC. Residues: CASSGWTNSYEQYF.

This clone has a single count. This chain links TRBV18 with TRBJ1-1; D perhaps matches TRBD1 (5 bases). Germline V gene data show CDR1 as KGHSH and CDR2 as LQKENI. V was shortened by 4 bases and J by 1 base, with 10 bases between the two germline ends. The CDR3 runs 14 residues. The DNA of the CDR3 is TGTGCCAGCTCACTCTCCCAGGGGAACACTGAAGCTTTCTTT. Translation gives CASSLSQGNTEAFF.

This clone was observed a handful of times. This chain uses TRBV5-6 with TRBJ2-6; D is unclear. The CDR3 sequence is 16 residues long. Germline V lookup: CDR1 SGHDT, CDR2 YYEEEE. The ends were cut back, 4 bases at V and 3 bases at J, with 14 bases in the middle. CDR3 amino acids: CASSPEKTGGANVLTF. CDR3 DNA: TGTGCCAGCAGCCCAGAGAAGACGGGTGGGGCCAACGTCCTGACTTTC.

The rearrangement uses TRBV3-1 (or the pseudogene TRBV3-2) and TRBJ2-4; D is possibly TRBD2 (6 bases). The ends were cut back, 4 bases at V and 3 bases at J, with 19 bases in the middle. CDR1 is LGHDT, CDR2 YNNKEL, per germline (reference sequence). This CDR3 is 17 amino acids long. The CDR3 here is CASSPWDAGIGKNIQYF. For the CDR3, the DNA is TGTGCCAGCAGCCCCTGGGATGCGGGAATCGGCAAAAACATTCAGTACTTC.

The chain employs TRBV19 and TRBJ1-5, with D possibly being TRBD1 (5 bases). The CDR3 has 12 amino acids. V lost 2 bases and J 10 bases, leaving 9 bases between the germline ends. Looked up from germline, CDR1 is LNHDA and CDR2 is SQIVND (reference sequence). CDR3: CASSIQGSPQHF. CDR3 DNA sequence: TGTGCCAGTAGTATACAGGGATCACCCCAGCATTTT.

The chain combines TRBV5-1 with TRBJ1-2, with 7 bases fitting TRBD1. The CDR3 runs to 16 residues. Germline V lookup: CDR1 SGHRS, CDR2 YFSETQ. V lost 4 bases, J lost 4 bases, and 13 bases stayed unmatched. The CDR3 nucleotides are TGCGCCAGCAGCCCAACCGTTACAGGGGAGGGCTATGGCTACACCTTC. This translates into CASSPTVTGEGYGYTF.